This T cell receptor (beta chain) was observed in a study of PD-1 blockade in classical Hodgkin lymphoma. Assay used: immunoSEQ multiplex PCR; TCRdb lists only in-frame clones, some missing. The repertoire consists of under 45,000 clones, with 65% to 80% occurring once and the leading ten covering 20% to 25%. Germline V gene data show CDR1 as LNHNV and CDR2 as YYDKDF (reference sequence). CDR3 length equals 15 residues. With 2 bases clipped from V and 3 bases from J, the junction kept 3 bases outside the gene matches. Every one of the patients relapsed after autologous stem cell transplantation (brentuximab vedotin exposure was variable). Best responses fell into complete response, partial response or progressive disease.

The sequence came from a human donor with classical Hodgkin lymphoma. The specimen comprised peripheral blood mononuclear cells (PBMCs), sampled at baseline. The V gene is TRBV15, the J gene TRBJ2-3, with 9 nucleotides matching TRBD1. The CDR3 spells CATSRPQGATDTQYF. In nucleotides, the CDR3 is TGTGCCACCAGCAGACCACAGGGGGCTACAGATACGCAGTATTTT.